The source of this TCR beta chain is a study of blood T cells in healthy people across ages. Regarding the study as a whole: Changes seen in expanded clonotypes were possibly confounded by donor CMV status left unknown.

Details on this clonotype: The antigen remains unidentified.

This CDR3 has 13 amino acids. V lost 7 bases to trimming and J lost 2 bases, with 9 bases between them. Combining a sample-barcoded 5' primer with a J-beta primer mix, a second PCR ran for 7 to 11 cycles. All samples gave at least 2.5 million CDR3-containing paired-end reads. In TCRdb, the 5' RACE reads were re-called with MiXCR into one record per CDR3 protein. The data show fewer than 2 million distinct CDR3 sequences, about two fifths seen once. The donors, healthy Caucasians from Russia, were aged about 6 to 100. The rearrangement joins TRBV12-3 or TRBV12-4 to TRBJ2-1; D may match TRBD1 or TRBD2 (5 bases each). The sequence derives from a human donor in good health. The sample was blood. The CDR3, as DNA: TGTGCCAGCAATGGGGACCCCTACAATGAGCAGTTCTTC. As protein: CASNGDPYNEQFF.